This T cell receptor beta chain was obtained from a study of CD8 T cells in Susac syndrome. RNA amounts of about 0.5 to 1 ug underwent reverse transcription with random hexamers. TCRdb analysed the immunoSEQ multiplex PCR reads with MiXCR anew, one entry per CDR3 protein. The sample shows 100,000 or so distinct CDR3 sequences, less than 95% of them seen only once. As to this clonotype: The junction departs from germline at one end; a sequencing error may be responsible.

This CDR3 region has 13 residues. Germline values: CDR1 SSHAT, CDR2 FNYEAQ (reference sequence). Controls were healthy donors chosen to match patients in age and sex. Through negative isolation, CD4+ and CD8+ T cells were obtained, while TEMRA cells were enriched using FACS. The clonotype originates from a human donor in good health. The sequenced sample was CD8+ T cells from PBMCs. The chain links TRBV7-7 to TRBJ2-1; 7 bases map to TRBD2. CDR3 nucleotides: TGTGCTAGCAGCCCATGGACTAGCAATGAGCAGTTCTTC. It yields the protein CASSPWTSNEQFF.